These T cell receptor beta chains were read from a single sample in a study of blood T cell repertoires in COVID-19. Assay: immunoSEQ multiplex PCR; the TCRdb copy retains only in-frame clones and omits some. The sample holds under 300,000 clones, 65% to 90% seen once. The source material was PBMCs or T cells enriched from blood (not recorded which). The receptors stem from a man aged 18-30 years who had recovered from COVID-19. Both conserved end residues are trimmed from each CDR3. Fields, in order: V gene, J gene, CDR3 protein.

v_call: TRBV3-1/TRBV3-2
j_call: TRBJ2-3
cdr3_aa: ASSQGLADYLTDTQY

v_call: TRBV19
j_call: TRBJ2-1
cdr3_aa: ATYWASGRGEQF

v_call: TRBV19
j_call: TRBJ2-1
cdr3_aa: ASSDTGLAEYNEQF

v_call: TRBV19
j_call: TRBJ1-1
cdr3_aa: ASSPGPGNTEAF

v_call: TRBV30
j_call: TRBJ1-6
cdr3_aa: AWNLGGNSPLH

v_call: TRBV6-5
j_call: TRBJ1-2
cdr3_aa: ASSYRGRTPGYGYT

v_call: TRBV29-1
j_call: TRBJ1-2
cdr3_aa: SVADRNLNYGYT

v_call: TRBV19
j_call: TRBJ2-2
cdr3_aa: ASSIVLAGTMNTGELF

v_call: TRBV6-1
j_call: TRBJ2-1
cdr3_aa: ASSEETSGWGVSYNEQF

v_call: TRBV18
j_call: TRBJ2-7
cdr3_aa: ASTLGQEAYEQY

v_call: TRBV25-1
j_call: TRBJ1-6
cdr3_aa: ASSDEGRSPLH

v_call: TRBV27
j_call: TRBJ1-2
cdr3_aa: ASSLSGTVLRGYT

v_call: TRBV28
j_call: TRBJ1-2
cdr3_aa: ASSSGQGQVYGYT

v_call: TRBV14
j_call: TRBJ1-2
cdr3_aa: ASSQEVPGYGYT

v_call: TRBV18
j_call: TRBJ1-1
cdr3_aa: ASSPGTGPTEAF

v_call: TRBV6-1
j_call: TRBJ2-1
cdr3_aa: ASSDDREPRNEQF

v_call: TRBV5-5
j_call: TRBJ2-7
cdr3_aa: ASRPSEGEQY

v_call: TRBV2
j_call: TRBJ1-4
cdr3_aa: AYRRAYDEKLF

v_call: TRBV7-2
j_call: TRBJ2-1
cdr3_aa: ASSLLHNEQF

v_call: TRBV19
j_call: TRBJ2-1
cdr3_aa: ASSIRASGGAGEQF

v_call: TRBV5-1
j_call: TRBJ2-1
cdr3_aa: ASSLSSGGVVDEQF

v_call: TRBV5-1
j_call: TRBJ2-1
cdr3_aa: ASSSGTSGRSSYNEQF

v_call: TRBV6-5
j_call: TRBJ1-6
cdr3_aa: ASSSRDYNNSPLH

v_call: TRBV4-1
j_call: TRBJ1-4
cdr3_aa: ASSRWTGLDEKLF

v_call: TRBV4-2
j_call: TRBJ2-3
cdr3_aa: ASSQVAGAEKDTQY

v_call: TRBV5-1
j_call: TRBJ2-1
cdr3_aa: ASSGGLAGSNEQF

v_call: TRBV2
j_call: TRBJ1-2
cdr3_aa: ASGQGALDYGYT

v_call: TRBV7-9
j_call: TRBJ2-5
cdr3_aa: ASSPGTGVQETQY

v_call: TRBV14
j_call: TRBJ1-2
cdr3_aa: ASSQGDRELYGYT

v_call: TRBV7-9
j_call: TRBJ2-5
cdr3_aa: ASSFDRGPETQY

v_call: TRBV5-6
j_call: TRBJ2-3
cdr3_aa: ASSRQSDTQY

v_call: TRBV6-5
j_call: TRBJ2-2
cdr3_aa: ASMRGKDTGELF

v_call: TRBV4-2
j_call: TRBJ1-2
cdr3_aa: ASSQVSVSVPPGGYT

v_call: TRBV7-2
j_call: TRBJ2-7
cdr3_aa: ASNFDRTYEQY

v_call: TRBV5-1
j_call: TRBJ2-3
cdr3_aa: ASSLVGILGTSALTDTQY

v_call: TRBV28
j_call: TRBJ2-3
cdr3_aa: ASSFLSGGTNTQY

v_call: TRBV27
j_call: TRBJ1-5
cdr3_aa: ASSLAGGDGNQPQH

v_call: TRBV10-3
j_call: TRBJ2-3
cdr3_aa: AIRRVDSRVDTQY

v_call: TRBV5-1
j_call: TRBJ2-1
cdr3_aa: ASGPRTSGSLDEQF